This T cell receptor (beta chain) came from a study of blood T cell repertoires in COVID-19. Study-level information: Material from acute and convalescent COVID-19 was sourced from the United States, Italy and Spain. T cells, B-cell-depleted T cells, or PBMCs provided the cDNA or gDNA that served as material.

The germline V gene has CDR1 MGHDK and CDR2 SYGVNS. Deletions cut 4 bases from V and 6 bases from J, with 13 bases between. This CDR3 comprises 13 residues. Seattle enrolled patients during active infection and tracked them longitudinally. Data came from immunoSEQ multiplex PCR; TCRdb stores just in-frame clones and leaves some out. Of 200,000 to 250,000 clones listed, approximately 90% are singletons. This TCR derives from a man in his thirties or forties with COVID-19, enrolled during active disease. Sequenced sample: peripheral blood. The V gene is TRBV25-1, the J gene TRBJ2-7, with D maybe TRBD1 (6 bases). The CDR3 is CASSVGAMVEQYF. The CDR3, as DNA: TGTGCCAGCAGTGTGGGGGCGATGGTCGAGCAGTACTTC.